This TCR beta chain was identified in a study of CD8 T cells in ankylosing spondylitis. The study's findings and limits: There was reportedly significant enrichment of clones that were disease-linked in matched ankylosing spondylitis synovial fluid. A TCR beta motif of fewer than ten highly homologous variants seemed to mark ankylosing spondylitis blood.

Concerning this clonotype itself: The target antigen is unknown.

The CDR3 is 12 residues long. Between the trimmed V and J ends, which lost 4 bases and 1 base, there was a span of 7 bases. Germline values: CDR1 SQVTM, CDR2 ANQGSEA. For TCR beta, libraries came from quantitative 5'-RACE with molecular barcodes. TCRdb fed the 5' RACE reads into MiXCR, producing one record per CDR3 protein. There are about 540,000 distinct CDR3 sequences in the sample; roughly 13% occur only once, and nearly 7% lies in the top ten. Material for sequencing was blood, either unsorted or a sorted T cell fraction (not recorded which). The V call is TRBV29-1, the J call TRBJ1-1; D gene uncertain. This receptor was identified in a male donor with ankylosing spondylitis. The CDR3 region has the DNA TGCAGCGTTGGTAACTGGAACACTGAAGCTTTCTTT. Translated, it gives CSVGNWNTEAFF.